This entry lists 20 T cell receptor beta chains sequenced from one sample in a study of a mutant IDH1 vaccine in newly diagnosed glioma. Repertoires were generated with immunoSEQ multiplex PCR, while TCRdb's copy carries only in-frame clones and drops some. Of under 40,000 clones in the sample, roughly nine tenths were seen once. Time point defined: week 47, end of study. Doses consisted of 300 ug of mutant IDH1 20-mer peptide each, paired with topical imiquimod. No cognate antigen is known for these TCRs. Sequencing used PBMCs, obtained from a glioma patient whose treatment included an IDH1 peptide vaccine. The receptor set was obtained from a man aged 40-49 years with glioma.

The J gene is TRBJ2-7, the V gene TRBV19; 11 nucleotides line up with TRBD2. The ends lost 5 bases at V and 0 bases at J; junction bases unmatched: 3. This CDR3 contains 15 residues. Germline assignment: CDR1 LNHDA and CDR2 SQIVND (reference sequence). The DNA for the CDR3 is TGTGCCAGTAGTGTGACTAGCGGGATCTCCTACGAGCAGTACTTC. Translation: CASSVTSGISYEQYF.

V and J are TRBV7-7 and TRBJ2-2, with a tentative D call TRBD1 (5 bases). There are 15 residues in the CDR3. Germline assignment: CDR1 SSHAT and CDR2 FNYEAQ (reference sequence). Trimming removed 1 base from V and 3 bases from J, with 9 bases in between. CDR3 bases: TGTGCCAGCAGCTTAGAAGGGGCTTACACCGGGGAGCTGTTTTTT. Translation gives CASSLEGAYTGELFF.

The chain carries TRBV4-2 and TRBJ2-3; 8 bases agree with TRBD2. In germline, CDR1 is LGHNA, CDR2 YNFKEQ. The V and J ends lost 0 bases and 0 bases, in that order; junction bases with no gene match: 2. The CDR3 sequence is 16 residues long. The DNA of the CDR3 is TGTGCCAGCAGCCAAGAGGCTAGCGGGAGCACAGATACGCAGTATTTT. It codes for CASSQEASGSTDTQYF.

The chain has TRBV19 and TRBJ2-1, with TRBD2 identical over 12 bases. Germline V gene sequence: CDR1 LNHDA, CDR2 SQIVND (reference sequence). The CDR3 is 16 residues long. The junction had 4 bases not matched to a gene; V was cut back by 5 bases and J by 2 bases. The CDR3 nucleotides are TGTGCCAGTAGTGGGGCTAGCGGGAGGGCCTACAATGAGCAGTTCTTC. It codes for CASSGASGRAYNEQFF. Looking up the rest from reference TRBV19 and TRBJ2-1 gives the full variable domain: DGGITQSPKYLFRKEGQNVTLSCEQNLNHDAMYWYRQDPGQGLRLIYYSQIVNDFQKGDIAEGYSVSREKKESFPLTVTSAQKNPTAFYLCASSGASGRAYNEQFFGPGTRLTVL.

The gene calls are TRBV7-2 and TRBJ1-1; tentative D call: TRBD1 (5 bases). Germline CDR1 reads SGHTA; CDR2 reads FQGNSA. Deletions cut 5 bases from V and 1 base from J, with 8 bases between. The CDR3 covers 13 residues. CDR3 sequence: CASSLTENTEAFF. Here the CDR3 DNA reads TGTGCCAGCAGCCTGACAGAGAACACTGAAGCTTTCTTT.

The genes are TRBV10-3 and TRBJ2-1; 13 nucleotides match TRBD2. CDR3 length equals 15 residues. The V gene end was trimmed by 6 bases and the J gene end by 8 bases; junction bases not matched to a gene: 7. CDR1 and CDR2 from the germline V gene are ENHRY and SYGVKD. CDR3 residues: CAISTTSGGDDEQFF. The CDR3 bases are TGTGCCATCAGCACAACTAGCGGGGGGGACGATGAGCAGTTCTTC.

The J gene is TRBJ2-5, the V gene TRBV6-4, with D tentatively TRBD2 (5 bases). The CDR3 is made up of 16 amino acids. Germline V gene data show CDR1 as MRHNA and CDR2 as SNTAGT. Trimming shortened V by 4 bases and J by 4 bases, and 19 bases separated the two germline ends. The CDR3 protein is CASSGELRSWGETQYF. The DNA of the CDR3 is TGTGCCAGCAGTGGGGAGTTGAGGAGTTGGGGAGAGACCCAGTACTTC.

The CDR3 region has the DNA TGTGCCAGCAGAATGGGGACAGGGGAAAAAGGATGGGCCCAGCATTTT. Translating it yields CASRMGTGEKGWAQHF. This sequence joins TRBV5-8 and TRBJ1-5, with 10 nucleotides matching TRBD1. The CDR3 loop spans 16 amino acids. The V segment lost 5 bases and the J segment 11 bases; nucleotides outside the gene matches: 16. From germline, CDR1 is SGHTS and CDR2 YDEGEE.

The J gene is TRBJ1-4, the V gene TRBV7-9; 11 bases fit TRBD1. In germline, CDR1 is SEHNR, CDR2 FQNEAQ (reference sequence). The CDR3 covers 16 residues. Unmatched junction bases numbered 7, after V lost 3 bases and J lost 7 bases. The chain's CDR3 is CASSLGQGVLGEKLFF. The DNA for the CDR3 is TGTGCCAGCAGCTTGGGACAGGGGGTTCTCGGTGAAAAACTGTTTTTT.

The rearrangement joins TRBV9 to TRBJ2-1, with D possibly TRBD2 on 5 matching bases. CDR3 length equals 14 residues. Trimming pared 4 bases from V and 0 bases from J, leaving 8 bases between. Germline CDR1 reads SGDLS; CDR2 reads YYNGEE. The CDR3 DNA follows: TGTGCCAGCAGCCTGGGGAGCTCCTACAATGAGCAGTTCTTC. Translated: CASSLGSSYNEQFF.

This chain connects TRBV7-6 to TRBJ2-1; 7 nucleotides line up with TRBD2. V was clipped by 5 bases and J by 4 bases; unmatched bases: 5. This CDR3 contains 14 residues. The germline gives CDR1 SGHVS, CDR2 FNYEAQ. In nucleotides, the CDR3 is TGTGCCAGCAGCGTACCCGGGGGGTACAATGAGCAGTTCTTC. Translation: CASSVPGGYNEQFF.

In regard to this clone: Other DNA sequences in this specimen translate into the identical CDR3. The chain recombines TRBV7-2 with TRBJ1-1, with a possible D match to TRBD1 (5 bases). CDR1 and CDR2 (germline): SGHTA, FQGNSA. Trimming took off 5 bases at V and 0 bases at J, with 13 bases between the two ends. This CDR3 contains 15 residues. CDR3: CASSPLGALNTEAFF. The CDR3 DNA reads TGTGCCAGCAGCCCCTTAGGGGCCTTGAACACTGAAGCTTTCTTT.

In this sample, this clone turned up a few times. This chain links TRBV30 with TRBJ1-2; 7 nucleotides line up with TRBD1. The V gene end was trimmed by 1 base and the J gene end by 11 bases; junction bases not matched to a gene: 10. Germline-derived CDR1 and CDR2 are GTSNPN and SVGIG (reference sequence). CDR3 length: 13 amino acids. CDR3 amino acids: CAWSAHRQGTYTF. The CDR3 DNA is TGTGCCTGGAGTGCTCACCGACAGGGAACTTACACCTTC. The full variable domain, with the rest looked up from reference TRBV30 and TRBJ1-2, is SQTIHQWPATLVQPVGSPLSLECTVEGTSNPNLYWYRQAAGRGLQLLFYSVGIGQISSEVPQNLSASRPQDRQFILSSKKLLLSDSGFYLCAWSAHRQGTYTFGSGTRLTVV.

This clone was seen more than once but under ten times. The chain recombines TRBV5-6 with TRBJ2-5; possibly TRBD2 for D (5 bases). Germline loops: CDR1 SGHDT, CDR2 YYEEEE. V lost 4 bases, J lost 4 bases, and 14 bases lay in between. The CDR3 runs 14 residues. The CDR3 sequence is CASSRTGEGETQYF. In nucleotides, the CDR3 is TGTGCCAGCAGCCGAACGGGTGAGGGAGAGACCCAGTACTTC.

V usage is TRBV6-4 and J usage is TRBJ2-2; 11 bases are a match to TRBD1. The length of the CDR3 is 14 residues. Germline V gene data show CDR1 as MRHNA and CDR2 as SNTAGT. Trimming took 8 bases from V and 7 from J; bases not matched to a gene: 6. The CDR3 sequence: CASRQGQGVGELFF. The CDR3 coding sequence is TGTGCCAGCCGGCAGGGACAGGGGGTCGGGGAGCTGTTTTTT.

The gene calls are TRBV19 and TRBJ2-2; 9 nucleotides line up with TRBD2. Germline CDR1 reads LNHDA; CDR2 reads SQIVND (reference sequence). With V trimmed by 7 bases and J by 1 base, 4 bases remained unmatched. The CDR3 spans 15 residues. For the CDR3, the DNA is TGTGCCAGTAAATCTAGCGGGGTGAACACCGGGGAGCTGTTTTTT. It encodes CASKSSGVNTGELFF.

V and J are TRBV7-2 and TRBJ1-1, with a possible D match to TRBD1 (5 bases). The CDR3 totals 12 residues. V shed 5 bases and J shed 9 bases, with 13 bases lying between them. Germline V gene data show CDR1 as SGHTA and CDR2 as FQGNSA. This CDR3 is CASSGGSGKAFF. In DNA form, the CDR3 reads TGTGCCAGCAGCGGGGGGTCGGGGAAAGCTTTCTTT.

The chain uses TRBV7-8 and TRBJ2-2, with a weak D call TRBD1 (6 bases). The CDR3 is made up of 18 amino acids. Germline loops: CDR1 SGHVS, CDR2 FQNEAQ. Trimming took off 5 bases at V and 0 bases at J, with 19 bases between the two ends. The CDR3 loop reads CASSPRQVAYANTGELFF. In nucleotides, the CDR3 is TGTGCCAGCAGCCCTCGACAGGTAGCCTACGCGAACACCGGGGAGCTGTTTTTT.

The DNA for the CDR3 is TGTGCCAGTAGTAGTGGTGGACAGGGCGGTCAGCCCCAGCATTTT. It encodes CASSSGGQGGQPQHF. This chain joins TRBV19 and TRBJ1-5; 8 nucleotides align to TRBD1. The ends lost 4 bases at V and 6 bases at J; junction bases unmatched: 8. Germline CDR1 reads LNHDA; CDR2 reads SQIVND (reference sequence). The CDR3 has 15 residues. Combining the CDR3 with reference TRBV19 and TRBJ1-5 gives the whole variable domain DGGITQSPKYLFRKEGQNVTLSCEQNLNHDAMYWYRQDPGQGLRLIYYSQIVNDFQKGDIAEGYSVSREKKESFPLTVTSAQKNPTAFYLCASSSGGQGGQPQHFGDGTRLSIL.

The CDR3 sequence is CASTEKGQGGNYGYTF. The CDR3 DNA reads TGTGCCAGCACCGAAAAGGGGCAGGGGGGGAACTATGGCTACACCTTC. J is TRBJ1-2 and V is TRBV7-9, with 7 positions matching TRBD1. CDR3 length: 16 residues. V lost 7 bases, J lost 2 bases, and 13 bases stayed unmatched. Germline lookup yields CDR1 SEHNR and CDR2 FQNEAQ (reference sequence).